The clone carrying this T cell receptor (beta chain) occurred once. This sample was taken from a study of control samples from healthy donors and cancer patients. Germline assignment: CDR1 SGDLS and CDR2 YYNGEE. The CDR3 extends over 15 amino acids. The V end lost 2 bases, the J end lost 0 bases, and 11 bases lay between the germline ends. Sequencing was performed with immunoSEQ multiplex PCR; in TCRdb, only in-frame clones are kept and a portion is missing. The top ten hold 8.5% to 10% of the sample, which has 100,000 to 150,000 clones, around 93% seen once. The chain has TRBV9 and TRBJ1-2; TRBD1 is a possible D gene (5 bases). Material: blood. The TCR comes from a man aged 18-30 years in good health. CDR3 loop: CASSVSGKSNYGYTF. In nucleotides, the CDR3 is TGTGCCAGCAGCGTTTCAGGGAAGTCTAACTATGGCTACACCTTC.